The next 2 T cell receptor beta chains were all read from a single sample in a study of blood T cell repertoires in COVID-19. TCRdb's copy holds only in-frame clones and misses some; the assay was immunoSEQ multiplex PCR. The sample lists about 250,000 clones; about four fifths were seen once. Sequenced: PBMCs or T cells enriched from blood (not recorded which). The receptors originated from a man aged 35 to 55 who had been exposed to COVID-19.

The chain is built from TRBV4-2 and TRBJ2-2, with 10 bases matching TRBD1. The trim removed 5 bases at V and 3 bases at J, leaving 3 bases unmatched. Germline CDR1 is LGHNA and CDR2 is YNFKEQ. The CDR3 covers 15 residues. CDR3 protein: CASSSGTGDTGELFF. The DNA for the CDR3 is TGTGCCAGCAGCTCCGGGACAGGGGACACCGGGGAGCTGTTTTTT.

This clone was seen a single time. This chain joins TRBV7-9 and TRBJ1-5; D unresolved. Per germline, CDR1 SEHNR and CDR2 FQNEAQ (reference sequence). The CDR3 contains 16 residues. The V and J ends lost 5 bases and 2 bases respectively, with 16 bases between them. The CDR3 bases are TGTGCCAGCAGCCCGACTATGGACGGGGGCAATCAGCCCCAGCATTTT. This gives the protein CASSPTMDGGNQPQHF.